The 21 T cell receptor beta chains in this list originate from one sample, sequenced in a study of blood T cell repertoires in COVID-19. Profiled with immunoSEQ multiplex PCR; TCRdb holds only in-frame clones, not every one. Of 200,000 to 300,000 clones listed, roughly 87% were seen once; the top ten hold around 0.67%. Specimen: peripheral blood. Receptors were obtained from a human donor in a cohort sampled during active COVID-19.

J is TRBJ1-5 and V is TRBV28, with TRBD1 matching over 7 bases. Germline lookup yields CDR1 MDHEN and CDR2 SYDVKM. This CDR3 contains 15 residues. Trimming cost V 7 bases and J 5 bases; bases outside gene matches: 11. The CDR3 sequence: CASTPSRGAHQPQHF. The CDR3 DNA follows: TGTGCCAGCACCCCCTCCAGGGGGGCCCATCAGCCCCAGCATTTT.

V and J are TRBV5-4 and TRBJ2-2; 13 nucleotides align to TRBD2. V lost 4 bases to trimming and J lost 7 bases; unmatched junction nucleotides: 10. CDR3 length: 17 residues. Germline CDR1 reads SGHNT; CDR2 reads YYREEE (reference sequence). The CDR3 bases are TGTGCCAGCAGCCTACGGACTAGCGGGAGTGGAGGCGGGGAGCTGTTTTTT. Translating it yields CASSLRTSGSGGGELFF. Full variable domain (outside the CDR3, taken from reference TRBV5-4 and TRBJ2-2): ETGVTQSPTHLIKTRGQQVTLRCSSQSGHNTVSWYQQALGQGPQFIFQYYREEENGRGNFPPRFSGLQFPNYSSELNVNALELDDSALYLCASSLRTSGSGGGELFFGEGSRLTVL.

This clone appeared once. The chain employs TRBV2 and TRBJ2-7; 9 bases agree with TRBD1. Germline V gives CDR1 SNHLY, CDR2 FYNNEI. Trimming took 2 bases from V and 3 from J; bases not matched to a gene: 5. The CDR3 loop spans 15 amino acids. The CDR3 region is CASSESGQGFYEQYF. The CDR3 bases are TGTGCCAGCAGTGAATCGGGACAGGGATTCTACGAGCAGTACTTC.

CDR3 bases: TGTGCCAGTAGTATGGGCGGGATGAACACTGAAGCTTTCTTT. The encoded protein is CASSMGGMNTEAFF. This chain uses TRBV19 with TRBJ1-1, with no clear D. The CDR3 runs to 14 residues. The V end lost 3 bases, the J end lost 0 bases, and 8 bases lay between the germline ends. Germline lookup yields CDR1 LNHDA and CDR2 SQIVND (reference sequence). Drawing the rest from reference TRBV19 and TRBJ1-1, the complete variable domain is DGGITQSPKYLFRKEGQNVTLSCEQNLNHDAMYWYRQDPGQGLRLIYYSQIVNDFQKGDIAEGYSVSREKKESFPLTVTSAQKNPTAFYLCASSMGGMNTEAFFGQGTRLTVV.

The rearrangement uses TRBV6-2 or TRBV6-3 and TRBJ1-1; D might be TRBD1 (6 bases). The length of the CDR3 is 12 residues. V was cut by 4 bases and J by 7 bases, with 10 bases left in between. Germline CDR1 and CDR2: MNHEY and SVGEGT. CDR3 DNA: TGTGCCAGCAGTTTTGGACAGATTGAAGCTTTCTTT. Its protein is CASSFGQIEAFF.

The chain couples TRBV24-1 to TRBJ2-7, with 7 bases aligning to TRBD1. Germline CDR1 is KGHDR and CDR2 is SFDVKD. CDR3 size: 15 residues. V shed 7 bases and J 5 bases; nucleotides not matched to a gene: 13. The CDR3: CATSDGTESWNEQYF. The CDR3 DNA sequence: TGTGCCACCAGCGACGGGACAGAGAGTTGGAACGAGCAGTACTTC.

This clone turned up a few times. This sample also contains other DNA sequences that code for the same CDR3. The rearrangement uses TRBV7-2 and TRBJ1-6; 8 bases line up with TRBD1. From germline, CDR1 is SGHTA and CDR2 FQGNSA. J lost 6 bases, V lost 5 bases, and 6 bases had no gene match. CDR3 length: 15 residues. This CDR3 reads CASSPRQGSNSPLHF. CDR3 sequence (DNA): TGTGCCAGCAGCCCACGACAGGGGAGTAATTCACCCCTCCACTTT.

V and J are TRBV27 and TRBJ2-7; D ambiguous. There are 15 residues in the CDR3. Per the germline V gene, CDR1 is MNHEY and CDR2 is SMNVEV (reference sequence). V lost 4 bases and J lost 2, with 15 bases in between. The CDR3 is CASSSEPLPTYEQYF. In DNA, the CDR3 is TGTGCCAGCAGTTCGGAGCCCCTCCCTACCTACGAGCAGTACTTC.

V gene TRBV6-5 combines with J gene TRBJ1-2, with TRBD1 as a possible D gene (6 bases). The germline CDR1 and CDR2 sequences are MNHEY and SVGAGI. This CDR3 has 13 amino acids. V was trimmed by 6 bases and J by 3 bases, leaving 11 bases between them. The CDR3 nucleotides read TGTGCCAGCAGCGACAGGCGGTACTATGGCTACACCTTC. The encoded protein is CASSDRRYYGYTF.

The genes are TRBV18 and TRBJ1-1; D gene unclear. V lost 8 bases and J 7 bases, leaving 17 bases between the germline ends. CDR1 is KGHSH, CDR2 LQKENI, per germline. This CDR3 has 13 amino acids. CDR3 sequence (DNA): TGTGCCAGCACTACCTCCGACGGAGATGAAGCTTTCTTT. Encoded protein: CASTTSDGDEAFF.

J is TRBJ1-3 and V is TRBV19, with 7 bases fitting TRBD1. The ends lost 4 bases at V and 0 bases at J; junction bases unmatched: 3. Germline V gene sequence: CDR1 LNHDA, CDR2 SQIVND (reference sequence). The CDR3 runs 15 residues. As DNA, the CDR3 is TGTGCCAGTAGTACGGGACAGTCCTCTGGAAACACCATATATTTT. Its protein product is CASSTGQSSGNTIYF.

The chain is built from TRBV4-3 and TRBJ2-1; 10 bases line up with TRBD2. V lost 4 bases and J lost 12; bases outside the gene matches: 12. The germline gives CDR1 LGHNA, CDR2 YSLEER. The length of the CDR3 is 15 residues. In nucleotides, the CDR3 is TGCGCCAGCAGCCCCACTAGCGGGGCTAGGGATCTGCAGTTCTTC. Its translation is CASSPTSGARDLQFF.

The genes are TRBV29-1 and TRBJ2-7; D is possibly TRBD2 (7 bases). CDR1 is SQVTM and CDR2 is ANQGSEA in the germline V gene. V shed 6 bases and J shed 0 bases, with 18 bases lying between them. The CDR3 has 15 residues. This chain's CDR3 is CSVRWRGQSSYEQYF. CDR3 bases: TGCAGCGTCCGATGGCGGGGGCAAAGCTCCTACGAGCAGTACTTC.

The V gene is TRBV6-2 or TRBV6-3, the J gene TRBJ2-7; 7 nucleotides match TRBD2. This CDR3 spans 14 amino acids. Germline V CDR1 and CDR2: MNHEY, SVGEGT. V gave up 3 bases and J gave up 5 bases; unmatched junction bases: 7. The CDR3 reads CASSYSGREHEQYF. CDR3 nucleotide sequence: TGTGCCAGCAGTTATTCGGGGAGGGAACACGAGCAGTACTTC.

CDR3 sequence reads: CASSRRGLYEQYF. The CDR3 DNA sequence: TGTGCCAGCAGCCGGAGGGGTCTATACGAGCAGTACTTC. The chain links TRBV7-2 to TRBJ2-7; D perhaps matches TRBD2 (6 bases). In germline, CDR1 is SGHTA, CDR2 FQGNSA. Trimming removed 5 bases at V and 4 bases at J, with 12 bases between. This CDR3 region has 13 residues.

The rearrangement joins TRBV30 to TRBJ1-2; 7 nucleotides match TRBD1. This CDR3 contains 15 residues. Germline loops: CDR1 GTSNPN, CDR2 SVGIG (reference sequence). V lost 0 bases, J lost 4 bases, and 8 bases stayed unmatched. This CDR3 is CAWSVVDRAGYGYTF. CDR3 sequence (DNA): TGTGCCTGGAGTGTAGTAGACAGGGCTGGCTATGGCTACACCTTC.

The rearrangement links TRBV3-1 (or the pseudogene TRBV3-2) to TRBJ1-3; D unresolved. Germline-derived CDR1 and CDR2 are LGHDT and YNNKEL (reference sequence). The germline V and J ends were trimmed by 6 bases and 4 bases, with 13 bases remaining between them. This CDR3 spans 14 amino acids. Written as DNA, the CDR3 is TGTGCCAGCAGTCGCTCTAAATCGGGAAACACCATATATTTT. Translating gives CASSRSKSGNTIYF.

V usage is TRBV5-4 and J usage is TRBJ2-7, with 7 bases identical to TRBD2. The germline V gene encodes CDR1 SGHNT and CDR2 YYREEE (reference sequence). This CDR3 has 15 residues. Losses at the gene ends were 4 bases for V and 3 bases for J; bases not matched to a gene: 10. This CDR3 reads CASSPDLASGYEQYF. CDR3 coding DNA: TGTGCCAGCAGCCCCGACCTCGCTAGCGGCTACGAGCAGTACTTC.

The rearrangement links TRBV7-3 to TRBJ2-7; possible D gene TRBD2, 6 bases. V was trimmed by 5 bases and J by 0 bases, leaving 8 bases between them. CDR1 is SGHTA, CDR2 FQGTGA, per germline. The CDR3 length is 13 residues. The chain's CDR3 is CASSLAISYEQYF. The CDR3 nucleotides read TGTGCCAGCAGCCTAGCGATCTCCTACGAGCAGTACTTC.

This chain joins TRBV29-1 and TRBJ1-2; unclear D gene. Germline V gene lookup returns CDR1 SQVTM and CDR2 ANQGSEA. The V gene lost 2 bases and the J gene lost 7 bases, with 11 bases spanning the gap. This CDR3 region has 12 residues. The CDR3 loop reads CSVEHRSGGYTF. In DNA, the CDR3 is TGCAGCGTTGAACACCGATCGGGTGGCTACACCTTC.

This rearrangement joins TRBV12-3 or TRBV12-4 to TRBJ1-6, with a possible D match to TRBD1 (5 bases). V lost 2 bases, J lost 13 bases, and 12 bases lay in between. There are 13 residues in the CDR3. In DNA form, the CDR3 reads TGTGCCAGCAGTTTACAGGGTTTATCGCCCCTCCACTTT. This encodes CASSLQGLSPLHF.